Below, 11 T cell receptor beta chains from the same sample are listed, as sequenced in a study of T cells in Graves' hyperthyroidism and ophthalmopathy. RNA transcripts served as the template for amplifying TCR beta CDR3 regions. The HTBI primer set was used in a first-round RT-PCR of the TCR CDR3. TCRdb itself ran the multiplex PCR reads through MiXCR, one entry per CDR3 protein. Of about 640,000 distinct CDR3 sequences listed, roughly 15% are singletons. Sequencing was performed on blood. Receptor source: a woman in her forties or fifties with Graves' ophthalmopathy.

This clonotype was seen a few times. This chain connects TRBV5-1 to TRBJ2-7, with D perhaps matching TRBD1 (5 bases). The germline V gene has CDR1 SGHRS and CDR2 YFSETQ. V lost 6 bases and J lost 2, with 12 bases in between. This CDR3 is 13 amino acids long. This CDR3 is CASTDSVTYEQYF. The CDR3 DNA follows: TGCGCCAGCACCGACAGCGTAACCTACGAGCAGTACTTC.

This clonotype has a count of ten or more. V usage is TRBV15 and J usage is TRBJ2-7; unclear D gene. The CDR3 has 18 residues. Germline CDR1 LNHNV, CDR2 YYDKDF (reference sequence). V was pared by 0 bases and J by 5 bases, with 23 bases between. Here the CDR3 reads CATSRDQWQDPKWDEQYF. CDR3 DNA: TGTGCCACCAGCAGAGATCAGTGGCAGGACCCGAAATGGGACGAGCAGTACTTC.

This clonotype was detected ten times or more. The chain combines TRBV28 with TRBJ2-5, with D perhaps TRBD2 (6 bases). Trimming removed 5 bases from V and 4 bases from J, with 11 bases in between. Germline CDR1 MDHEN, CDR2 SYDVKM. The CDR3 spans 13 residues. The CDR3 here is CASSGGLRETQYF. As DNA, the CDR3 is TGTGCCAGCAGTGGGGGACTTAGAGAGACCCAGTACTTC.

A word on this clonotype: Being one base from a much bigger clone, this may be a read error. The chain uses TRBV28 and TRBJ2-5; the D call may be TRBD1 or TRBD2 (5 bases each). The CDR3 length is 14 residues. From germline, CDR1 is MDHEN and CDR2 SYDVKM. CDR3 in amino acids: CAGSRLWGQETQYF. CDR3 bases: TGTGCCGGCAGCCGCTTATGGGGGCAAGAGACCCAGTACTTC.

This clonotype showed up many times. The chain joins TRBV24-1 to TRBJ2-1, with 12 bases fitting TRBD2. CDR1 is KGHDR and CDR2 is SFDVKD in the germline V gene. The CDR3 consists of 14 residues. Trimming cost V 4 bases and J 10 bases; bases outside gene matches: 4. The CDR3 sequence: CATSDPGLAGEQFF. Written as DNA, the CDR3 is TGTGCCACCAGTGACCCCGGACTAGCGGGAGAGCAGTTCTTC.

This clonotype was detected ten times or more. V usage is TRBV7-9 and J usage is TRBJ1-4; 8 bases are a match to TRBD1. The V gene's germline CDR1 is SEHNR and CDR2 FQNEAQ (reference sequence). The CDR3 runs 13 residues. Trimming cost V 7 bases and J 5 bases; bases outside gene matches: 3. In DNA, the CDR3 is TGTGCCAGCAACCGACAGGGGAATGAAAAACTGTTTTTT. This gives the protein CASNRQGNEKLFF.

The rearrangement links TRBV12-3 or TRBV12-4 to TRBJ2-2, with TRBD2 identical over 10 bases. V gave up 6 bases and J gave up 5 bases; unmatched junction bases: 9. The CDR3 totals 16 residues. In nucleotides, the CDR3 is TGTGCCAGCAGAGGGGGACTAGCGCATATGACCGGGGAGCTGTTTTTT. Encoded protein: CASRGGLAHMTGELFF.

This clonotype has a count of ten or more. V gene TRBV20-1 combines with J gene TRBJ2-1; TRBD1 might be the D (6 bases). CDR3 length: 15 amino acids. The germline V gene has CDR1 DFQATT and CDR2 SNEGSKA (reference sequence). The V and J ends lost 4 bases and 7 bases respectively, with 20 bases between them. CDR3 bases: TGCAGTGCTAAAAGGGGGTTCCTTTCGGGGAATGAGCAGTTCTTC. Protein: CSAKRGFLSGNEQFF.

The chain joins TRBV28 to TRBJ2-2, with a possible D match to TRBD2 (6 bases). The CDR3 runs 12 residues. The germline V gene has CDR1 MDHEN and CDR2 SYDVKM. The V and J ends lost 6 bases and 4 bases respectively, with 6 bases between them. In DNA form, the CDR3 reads TGTGCCAGCAGGGGAGGCACCGGGGAGCTGTTTTTT. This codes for CASRGGTGELFF.

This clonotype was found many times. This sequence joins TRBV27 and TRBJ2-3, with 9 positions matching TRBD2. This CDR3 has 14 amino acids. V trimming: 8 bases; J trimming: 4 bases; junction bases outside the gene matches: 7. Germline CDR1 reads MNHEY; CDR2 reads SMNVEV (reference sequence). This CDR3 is CASGIAGAADTQYF. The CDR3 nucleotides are TGTGCCAGCGGTATAGCGGGAGCCGCAGATACGCAGTATTTT.

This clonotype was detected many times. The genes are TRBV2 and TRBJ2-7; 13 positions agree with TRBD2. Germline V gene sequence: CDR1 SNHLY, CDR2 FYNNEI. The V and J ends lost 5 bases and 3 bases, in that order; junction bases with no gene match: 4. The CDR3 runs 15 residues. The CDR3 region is CASSNRLAGGYEQYF. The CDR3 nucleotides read TGTGCCAGCAGTAATAGACTAGCGGGAGGCTACGAGCAGTACTTC.